This T cell receptor (beta chain) was retrieved from a study of T cells after yellow fever vaccination. Whole-study context: Fractions containing few cells were prepared with SMART-Seq v4 Ultra Low Input.

In regard to this clonotype: Its antigen remains unidentified.

TCRdb reprocessed the 5' RACE reads with MiXCR, giving one entry per CDR3 protein. The sample consists of 450,000 to 550,000 distinct CDR3 sequences, 21% of them appearing once. Regarding the study as a whole: The presence of abundant clonotypes contaminating from the bulk population was possible in FACS-sorted repertoires. Booster samples showed a return of most primary-vaccination clones (roughly 96% CD4, 70% to 90% CD8).

CDR1 is DFQATT and CDR2 is SNEGSKA in the germline V gene (reference sequence). V was pared by 4 bases and J by 4 bases, with 10 bases of the junction left unmatched. This CDR3 is built from 15 residues. The TCR was taken from a young man who received the YFV17D yellow fever vaccine. This chain connects TRBV20-1 to TRBJ2-5, with 9 bases aligning to TRBD1. The source material was PBMCs, sampled 21 days after the first yellow fever vaccination. CDR3 amino acids: CSAKAVQGAAETQYF. CDR3 DNA sequence: TGCAGTGCTAAGGCAGTACAGGGGGCCGCAGAGACCCAGTACTTC.